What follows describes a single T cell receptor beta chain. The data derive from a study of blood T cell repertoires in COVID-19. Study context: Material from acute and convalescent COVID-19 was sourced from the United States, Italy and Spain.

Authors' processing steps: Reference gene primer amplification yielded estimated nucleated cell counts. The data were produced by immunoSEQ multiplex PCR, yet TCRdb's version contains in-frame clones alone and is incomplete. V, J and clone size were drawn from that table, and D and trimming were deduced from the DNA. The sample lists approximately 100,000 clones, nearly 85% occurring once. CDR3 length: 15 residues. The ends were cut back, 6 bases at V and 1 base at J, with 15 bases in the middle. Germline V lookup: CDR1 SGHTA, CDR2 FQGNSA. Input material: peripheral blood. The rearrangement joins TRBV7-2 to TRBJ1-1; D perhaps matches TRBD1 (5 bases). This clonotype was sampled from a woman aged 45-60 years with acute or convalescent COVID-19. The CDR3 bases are TGTGCCAGCAGTCAGGGCGGGGGTCGGAACACTGAAGCTTTCTTT. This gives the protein CASSQGGGRNTEAFF.